A selection of T cell receptor beta chains follows, all from one sample in a study of blood T cell repertoires in COVID-19. Clones were sequenced by immunoSEQ multiplex PCR, and TCRdb holds only the in-frame ones, with some missing. The data contain about 300,000 clones, about 87% of them seen just once; the ten biggest clones take up about 1.2%. The sequencing input was peripheral blood. These receptors were obtained from a man aged 65-85 years with acute or convalescent COVID-19. CDR3s include the opening cysteine and the closing phenylalanine or tryptophan. The D gene is left open where the match is weak. For some rows the clone size is stated as once, few or many, or as a class when expanded; others skip it.

abundance	v_gene	d_gene	j_gene	CDR3nt	CDR3aa
few	TRBV28	-	TRBJ1-5	TGTGCCAGCAGTTCCTATCAGCCCCAGCATTTT	CASSSYQPQHF
-	TRBV2	TRBD1	TRBJ1-1	TGTGCCAGCAGGCCAGGACAGGATAGCCCAGCTTTCTTT	CASRPGQDSPAFF
-	TRBV5-1	-	TRBJ1-2	TGCGCCAGCAGCCAGGTCCAGGGGAACTATGGCTACACCTTC	CASSQVQGNYGYTF
once	TRBV3-1/TRBV3-2	-	TRBJ1-2	TGTGCCAGCAGCCAAGATCTACAGGGCGGCTATGGCTACACCTTC	CASSQDLQGGYGYTF
-	TRBV28	TRBD1	TRBJ1-2	TGTGCCAGCAGTTTTACGCGCTACAGGGGGCTCTATGGCTACACCTTC	CASSFTRYRGLYGYTF
-	TRBV27	TRBD2	TRBJ2-7	TGTGCCAGCAGTTTTCTAGCGGGAGGGAATGGAAACTACGAGCAGTACTTC	CASSFLAGGNGNYEQYF
-	TRBV19	-	TRBJ1-5	TGTGCCAGTAGTATAGTTGGGGCACTGGATCAGCCCCAGCATTTT	CASSIVGALDQPQHF
-	TRBV29-1	-	TRBJ2-5	TGCAGCGGTGACTTGGGGGGAGAGACCCAGTACTTC	CSGDLGGETQYF
-	TRBV19	-	TRBJ2-7	TGTGCCAGTACCCCCGGGTCGAGTAATCCTGCCTCCTACGAGCAGTACTTC	CASTPGSSNPASYEQYF
-	TRBV3-1/TRBV3-2	-	TRBJ1-2	TGTGCCAGCAGCCAACTCGAGGCTCGCGGCTACACCTTC	CASSQLEARGYTF
-	TRBV28	-	TRBJ1-4	TGTGCCAGCAAATTATATGGGTGGCAGGGGAGTGAAAAACTGTTTTTT	CASKLYGWQGSEKLFF
-	TRBV9	-	TRBJ1-4	TGTGCCAGCAGCGTACAGGGTGCAACTAATGAAAAACTGTTTTTT	CASSVQGATNEKLFF
-	TRBV7-9	-	TRBJ2-2	TGTGCCAGCAGCTTACAGGGAAACACCGGGGAGCTGTTTTTT	CASSLQGNTGELFF
-	TRBV19	TRBD2	TRBJ2-1	TGTGCCAGTAGGGGGCGGGAGAGTCCCAATGAGCAGTTCTTC	CASRGRESPNEQFF
-	TRBV6-5	-	TRBJ2-3	TGTGCCTCAAAGGGGGGGGCAGGCACAGATACGCAGTATTTT	CASKGGAGTDTQYF
-	TRBV6-1	TRBD1	TRBJ2-5	TGTGCCAGCAGTGAAGCGGCGGCTGACCATCTGATCCGGGACAGCTCAAAAGAGACCCAGTACTTC	CASSEAAADHLIRDSSKETQYF
-	TRBV5-1	-	TRBJ1-1	TGCGCCAGCAGCTTGGGGGCAGGGAGGACTGAAGCTTTCTTT	CASSLGAGRTEAFF
-	TRBV7-2	TRBD2	TRBJ2-2	TGTGCCAGCAGCCTAAGGAGCGGGGGGAACACCGGGGAGCTGTTTTTT	CASSLRSGGNTGELFF
-	TRBV27	TRBD1	TRBJ1-5	TGTGCCAGCAGTTCGGGACAGAACAATCAGCCCCAGCATTTT	CASSSGQNNQPQHF
-	TRBV4-1	-	TRBJ2-5	TGCGCCAGCAGCCAAGGGGGAGGTTGGGCCGAGGAGACCCAGTACTTC	CASSQGGGWAEETQYF
-	TRBV12-3/TRBV12-4	TRBD2	TRBJ2-1	TGTGCCAGCAGGACTAGCGGGGGCAATGAGCAGTTCTTC	CASRTSGGNEQFF
-	TRBV5-4	TRBD2	TRBJ2-2	TGTGCCAGCAGCTTGGAGCTAGCGGGGGGGATCACCGGGGAGCTGTTTTTT	CASSLELAGGITGELFF
-	TRBV7-2	TRBD1	TRBJ2-2	TGTGCCAGCAGCTCCCGACCAGGGGGCAGAACCGGGGAGCTGTTTTTT	CASSSRPGGRTGELFF
-	TRBV5-4	-	TRBJ2-7	TGTGCCAGCAGCTTGCGGGACTCCGCCTACGAGCAGTACTTC	CASSLRDSAYEQYF
-	TRBV20-1	TRBD1	TRBJ1-1	TGCAGTGCTAGTCCCGGACAGGGGGCAGCCATGAACACTGAAGCTTTCTTT	CSASPGQGAAMNTEAFF
-	TRBV9	-	TRBJ2-7	TGTGCCAGCAGTAGACAGCCCCTCTACGAGCAGTACTTC	CASSRQPLYEQYF
-	TRBV18	TRBD1	TRBJ2-4	TGTGCCAGCTCACCAGCGGCTCAACCAGGGGGCAAAAACATTCAGTACTTC	CASSPAAQPGGKNIQYF
-	TRBV21-1	-	TRBJ1-2	TGTGCCAGCAGCAAAGGAGGGGATGGGACAGGGGGCAATGGGGGCTACACCTTC	CASSKGGDGTGGNGGYTF
-	TRBV19	TRBD1	TRBJ1-6	TGTGCCAGTACTTTGACAGGGCCGGGATATAATTCACCCCTCCACTTT	CASTLTGPGYNSPLHF
-	TRBV10-3	-	TRBJ1-2	TGTGCCATTGCCTCAGGGAAGGATTTTGGTGGCTACACCTTC	CAIASGKDFGGYTF
-	TRBV9	-	TRBJ1-3	TGTGCCAGCAGCGGCGGACTTCTCTCTGGAAACACCATATATTTT	CASSGGLLSGNTIYF
-	TRBV25-1	-	TRBJ1-1	TGTGCCAGCGCTTTTCACCGGGACACTGAAGCTTTCTTT	CASAFHRDTEAFF
-	TRBV7-9	TRBD1	TRBJ1-2	TGTGCCAGCAGCGTCTGGACAGGGGGTGACTATGGCTACACCTTC	CASSVWTGGDYGYTF
-	TRBV5-6	-	TRBJ1-2	TGTGCCAGCAGCCGGGGGGTCCCGGGCTATGGCTACACCTTC	CASSRGVPGYGYTF
-	TRBV6-2/TRBV6-3	-	TRBJ2-7	TGTGCCAGCAGTTACCCGCCCGGTTCGACGGGGAGACACGAGCAGTACTTC	CASSYPPGSTGRHEQYF
-	TRBV12-3/TRBV12-4	TRBD1	TRBJ2-4	TGTGCCAGCAGCAACCCGACAGGGGAGTTACCGTACTTC	CASSNPTGELPYF
once	TRBV18	TRBD1	TRBJ1-2	TGTGCCAGCTCCGGGACAGCCTATGGCTACACCTTC	CASSGTAYGYTF
-	TRBV7-2	-	TRBJ1-2	TGTGCCAGCAGCCTCCTAAAGGGCTACACCTTC	CASSLLKGYTF
once	TRBV5-1	-	TRBJ2-1	TGCGCCAGCAGCTTGGCGAGCGGGTGGGGACACAATGAGCAGTTCTTC	CASSLASGWGHNEQFF
-	TRBV6-1	-	TRBJ1-2	TGTGCCAGCAGTTATTCTAACTATGGCTACACCTTC	CASSYSNYGYTF
-	TRBV30	TRBD2	TRBJ2-7	TGTGCCTGGAGTGTAGCCAGCGGGAAGTTCGAGCAGTACTTC	CAWSVASGKFEQYF